A selection of T cell receptor beta chains follows, all from one sample in a study of neoadjuvant anti-PD-1 for oral cavity cancer. The data were produced by immunoSEQ multiplex PCR, yet TCRdb's version contains in-frame clones alone and is incomplete. Of about 68,000 clones listed, roughly 84% are singletons. The sample consisted of PBMCs, taken after nivolumab (anti-PD-1) treatment. The receptor source for this set is a person aged 35 to 85 with oral cavity squamous cell carcinoma. CDR3s include the opening cysteine and the closing phenylalanine or tryptophan. Each record gives: J gene, D gene, V gene, CDR3 protein. The D gene is left open where the match is weak.

j_call: TRBJ2-5
d_call: -
v_call: TRBV11-3
cdr3_aa: CASSQGGKETQYF

j_call: TRBJ1-1
d_call: TRBD1
v_call: TRBV14
cdr3_aa: CASSQGRTGGTEAFF

j_call: TRBJ2-4
d_call: -
v_call: TRBV27
cdr3_aa: CASSPTLSAKNIQYF

j_call: TRBJ1-1
d_call: -
v_call: TRBV6-5
cdr3_aa: CASRSLNTEAFF

j_call: TRBJ2-7
d_call: -
v_call: TRBV10-1
cdr3_aa: CASSGPPSYEQYF

j_call: TRBJ1-5
d_call: TRBD1
v_call: TRBV6-1
cdr3_aa: CASRDQGASNQPQHF

j_call: TRBJ2-5
d_call: -
v_call: TRBV4-1
cdr3_aa: CASSQDTDTSRTQYF

j_call: TRBJ2-1
d_call: -
v_call: TRBV20-1
cdr3_aa: CSHRTSGRQFF

j_call: TRBJ2-1
d_call: TRBD2
v_call: TRBV5-8
cdr3_aa: CASSPSLTSGSIYNEQFF

j_call: TRBJ1-2
d_call: -
v_call: TRBV20-1
cdr3_aa: CSAAEDYGYTF

j_call: TRBJ2-7
d_call: -
v_call: TRBV15
cdr3_aa: CATSRDRQSSYEQYF

j_call: TRBJ2-3
d_call: TRBD2
v_call: TRBV5-1
cdr3_aa: CASSLDLLAASTDTQYF

j_call: TRBJ2-3
d_call: -
v_call: TRBV7-9
cdr3_aa: CASSLGTPDTQYF

j_call: TRBJ2-2
d_call: -
v_call: TRBV7-3
cdr3_aa: CASSPSTGTGELFF

j_call: TRBJ1-1
d_call: -
v_call: TRBV25-1
cdr3_aa: CASSQGTEAFF

j_call: TRBJ2-1
d_call: TRBD2
v_call: TRBV9
cdr3_aa: CASSPRLAGDEQFF

j_call: TRBJ1-2
d_call: TRBD1
v_call: TRBV19
cdr3_aa: CASGTTGVTNYGYTF

j_call: TRBJ2-2
d_call: TRBD1
v_call: TRBV7-8
cdr3_aa: CASSWGQGANTGELFF

j_call: TRBJ2-2
d_call: -
v_call: TRBV5-4
cdr3_aa: CASSRDLTGLDTGELFF

j_call: TRBJ1-1
d_call: -
v_call: TRBV9
cdr3_aa: CASSGGTPNTEAFF

j_call: TRBJ1-1
d_call: -
v_call: TRBV19
cdr3_aa: CASTDLGTEAFF

j_call: TRBJ1-1
d_call: TRBD1
v_call: TRBV9
cdr3_aa: CASSVEPAGQGLGTEAFF